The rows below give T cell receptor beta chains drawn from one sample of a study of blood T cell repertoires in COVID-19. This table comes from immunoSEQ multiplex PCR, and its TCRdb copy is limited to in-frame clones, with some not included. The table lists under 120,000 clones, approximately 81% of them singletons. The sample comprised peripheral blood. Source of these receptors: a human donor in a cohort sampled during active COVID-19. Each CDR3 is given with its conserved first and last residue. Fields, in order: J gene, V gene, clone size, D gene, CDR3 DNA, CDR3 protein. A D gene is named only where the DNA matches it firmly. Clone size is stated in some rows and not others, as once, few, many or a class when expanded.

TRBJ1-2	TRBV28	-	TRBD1	TGTGCCAGCAGCCTCCCTGGCAGGGGGCGTTTCTATGGCTACACCTTC	CASSLPGRGRFYGYTF
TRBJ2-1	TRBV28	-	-	TGTGCCAGCAGTTTTATAAATGAGCAGTTCTTC	CASSFINEQFF
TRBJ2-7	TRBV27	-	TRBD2	TGTGCCAGCAGTTTATTGCTAGCGGGAGCCTCCTACGAGCAGTACTTC	CASSLLLAGASYEQYF
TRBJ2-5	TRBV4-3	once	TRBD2	TGCGCCAGCAGCCCCGGGGTAGCGGGATTCCAAGAGACCCAGTACTTC	CASSPGVAGFQETQYF
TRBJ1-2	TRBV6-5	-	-	TGTGCCAGCTCAAAGGAGTTTAACTATGGCTACACCTTC	CASSKEFNYGYTF
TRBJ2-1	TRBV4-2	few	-	TGTGCCAGCAGCCCTCTCAAGGGGGGGGCTCACAATGAGCAGTTCTTC	CASSPLKGGAHNEQFF
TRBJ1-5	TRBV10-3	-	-	TGTGCCATTGGGGCAGGGGATCAGCCCCAGCATTTT	CAIGAGDQPQHF
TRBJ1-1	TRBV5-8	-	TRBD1	TGTGCCAGCAGTTCCGGGACAGGGGGTTTCATGAACACTGAAGCTTTCTTT	CASSSGTGGFMNTEAFF
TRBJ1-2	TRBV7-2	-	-	TGTGCCAGCAGTATAGACAGGTTTATTGGCTACACCTTC	CASSIDRFIGYTF
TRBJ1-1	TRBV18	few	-	TGTGCCAGCTCACCACAAGAAAACCGGGGCACTGAAGCTTTCTTT	CASSPQENRGTEAFF
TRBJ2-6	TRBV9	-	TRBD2	TGTGCCAGCAGCGCCAAATCTAGCGGGGGGGCCCCTGGGGCCAACGTCCTGACTTTC	CASSAKSSGGAPGANVLTF
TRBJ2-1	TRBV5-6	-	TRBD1	TGTGCCAGCAGTTTTTCTGGGGACAGGGTGGTCAATGAGCAGTTCTTC	CASSFSGDRVVNEQFF
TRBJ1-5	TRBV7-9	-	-	TGTGCCAGCAGCCGCACGTTAGATCAGCCCCAGCATTTT	CASSRTLDQPQHF
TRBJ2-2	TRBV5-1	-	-	TGCGCCAGCAGCTTGAGTACAGGGGAGGCCGGGGAGCTGTTTTTT	CASSLSTGEAGELFF
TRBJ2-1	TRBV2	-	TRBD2	TGTGCCAGCAACCGGCTAGCGGGGGGAAATTTCTTCTTC	CASNRLAGGNFFF
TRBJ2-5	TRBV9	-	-	TGTGCCAGCAGCGTAGGGGCAGGGATGAAGACCCAGTACTTC	CASSVGAGMKTQYF
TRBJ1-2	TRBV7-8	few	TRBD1	TGTGCCAGCAGCTTAAGAGTCACAGGGGATGCGGACTATGGCTACACCTTC	CASSLRVTGDADYGYTF
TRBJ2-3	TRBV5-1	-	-	TGCGCCAGCAGCCAATACCGATCAGGGGCGGGAGATACGCAGTATTTT	CASSQYRSGAGDTQYF
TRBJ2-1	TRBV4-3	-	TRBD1	TGCGCCAGCAGCCAAGAATTCGGGACAGTCTACAATGAGCAGTTCTTC	CASSQEFGTVYNEQFF
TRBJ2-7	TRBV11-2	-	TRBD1	TGTGCCAGCACCAACCAACAGGGGCACGAGCAGTACTTC	CASTNQQGHEQYF
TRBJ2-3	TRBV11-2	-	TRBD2	TGTGCCAGCAGCCCGGGACTATCCACCACAGATACGCAGTATTTT	CASSPGLSTTDTQYF
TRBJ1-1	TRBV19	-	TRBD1	TGTGCCAGTAGTAAACAGGGGGCGAGGACTGAAGCTTTCTTT	CASSKQGARTEAFF
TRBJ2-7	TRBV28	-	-	TGTGCCAGCAGGCTAGACAGCAGCTACGAGCAGTACTTC	CASRLDSSYEQYF
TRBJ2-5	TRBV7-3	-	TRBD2	TGTGCCAGCAGCTTAAGTGGTCCCCCTAGCGGGAACGAGCAAGAGACCCAGTACTTC	CASSLSGPPSGNEQETQYF
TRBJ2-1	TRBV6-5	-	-	TGTGCCAGCACCTATCTTCAGGGGAAGAATGGGCAGTTCTTC	CASTYLQGKNGQFF
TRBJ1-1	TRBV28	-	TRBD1	TGTGCCAGCAGTCCTGGGGACAGCACTGAAGCTTTCTTT	CASSPGDSTEAFF
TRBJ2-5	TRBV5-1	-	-	TGCGCCAGCAGCTTGGATACAGGGAGAAAGACCCAGTACTTC	CASSLDTGRKTQYF
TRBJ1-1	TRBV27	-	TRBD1	TGTGCCAGCAGTTTAGAGGGGGCAATCTCCCCAGTTGCTTTCTTT	CASSLEGAISPVAFF
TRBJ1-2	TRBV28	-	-	TGTGCCAGCAGTTTAGGAGTCGACGGTTACACCTTC	CASSLGVDGYTF
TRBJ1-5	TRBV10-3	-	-	TGTGCCATCAGCCAGGGTTATAGCAATCAGCCCCAGCATTTT	CAISQGYSNQPQHF
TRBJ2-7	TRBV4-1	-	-	TGCGCCAGCAGCCAAGCCGGGCGGGTCGTGGGGGGATCCTACGAGCAGTACTTC	CASSQAGRVVGGSYEQYF
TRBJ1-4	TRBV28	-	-	TGTGCCAGCCAGGGTTCTAATGAAAAACTGTTTTTT	CASQGSNEKLFF
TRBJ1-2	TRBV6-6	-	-	TGTGCCAGCAGTTACGGCCAGCTTAGCGGGGACTATGGCTACACCTTC	CASSYGQLSGDYGYTF
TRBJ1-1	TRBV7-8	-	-	TGTGCCAGCAGCTTTACGGGACTCGACACTGAAGCTTTCTTT	CASSFTGLDTEAFF
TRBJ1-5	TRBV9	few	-	TGTGCCAGCAGCGACGGGGGGGGCAATCAGCCCCAGCATTTT	CASSDGGGNQPQHF
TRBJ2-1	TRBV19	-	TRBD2	TGTGCCAGTAGTACCCTCACTAGCGGGGGGGGGAATGAGCAGTTCTTC	CASSTLTSGGGNEQFF
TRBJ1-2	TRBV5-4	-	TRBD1	TGTGCCAGCAGCTTGGGAGCGGGGACAGGGGGCTATGGCTACACCTTC	CASSLGAGTGGYGYTF
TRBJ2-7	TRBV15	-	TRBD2	TGTGCCACCAGCAGGAGCGGGATTTATTCCTACGAGCAGTACTTC	CATSRSGIYSYEQYF
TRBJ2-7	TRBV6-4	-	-	TGTGCCAGCAGTGATACGGGACACTTAGACCTTTACGAGCAGTACTTC	CASSDTGHLDLYEQYF
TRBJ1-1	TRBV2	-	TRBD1	TGTGCCAGCAACGAACAGGGGCGCCCGGGGGACACTGAAGCTTTCTTT	CASNEQGRPGDTEAFF
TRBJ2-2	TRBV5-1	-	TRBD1	TGCGCCAGCAGCTTGCGGACAGGAAACACCGGGGAGCTGTTTTTT	CASSLRTGNTGELFF
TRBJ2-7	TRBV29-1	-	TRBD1	TGCAGCGTTCAGACAGGGGCGGGTTACGAGCAGTACTTC	CSVQTGAGYEQYF
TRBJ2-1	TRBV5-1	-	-	TGCGCCAGCAGCTTGAGTGGGGGGGCCTTATACAATGAGCAGTTCTTC	CASSLSGGALYNEQFF
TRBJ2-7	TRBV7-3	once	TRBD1	TGTGCCAGCAGCCTGACAGGGGGTTACTACGAGCAGTACTTC	CASSLTGGYYEQYF
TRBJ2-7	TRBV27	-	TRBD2	TGTGCCAGCAGTTTATCGAGCGGACTAGCTCGTTCCTACGAGCAGTACTTC	CASSLSSGLARSYEQYF
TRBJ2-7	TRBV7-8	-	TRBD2	TGTGCCAGCAGCTTAGCCCTCAGGGATAGCGGGGGGGCTCGATACGAGCAGTACTTC	CASSLALRDSGGARYEQYF
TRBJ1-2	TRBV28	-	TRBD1	TGTGTGGCATACACAGGGGATAACTATGGCTACACCTTC	CVAYTGDNYGYTF
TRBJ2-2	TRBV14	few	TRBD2	TGTGCCAGCAGCCCCCGCGGGGGCGGGGAGCTGTTTTTT	CASSPRGGGELFF
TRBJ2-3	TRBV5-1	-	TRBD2	TGCGCCAGCAGCTCCGTAGGACTAGCGGAGGCAGATACGCAGTATTTT	CASSSVGLAEADTQYF
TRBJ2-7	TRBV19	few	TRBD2	TGTGCCAGTAGTATACGACCTCCGGGACTAGCGGATTCCTACGAGCAGTACTTC	CASSIRPPGLADSYEQYF